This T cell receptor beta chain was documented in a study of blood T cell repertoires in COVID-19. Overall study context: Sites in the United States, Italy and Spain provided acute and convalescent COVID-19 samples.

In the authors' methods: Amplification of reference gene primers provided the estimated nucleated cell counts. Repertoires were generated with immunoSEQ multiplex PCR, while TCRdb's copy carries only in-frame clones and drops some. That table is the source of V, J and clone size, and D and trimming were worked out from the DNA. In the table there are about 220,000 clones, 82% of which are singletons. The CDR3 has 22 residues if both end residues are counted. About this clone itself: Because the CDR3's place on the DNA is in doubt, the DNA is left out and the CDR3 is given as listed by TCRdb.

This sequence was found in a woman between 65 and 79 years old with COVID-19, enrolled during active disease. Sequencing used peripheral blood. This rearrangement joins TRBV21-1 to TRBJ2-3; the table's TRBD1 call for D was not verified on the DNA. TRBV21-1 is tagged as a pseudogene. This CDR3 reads CASSKSPPVGTGSRVHTDTQYF.